The 21 T cell receptor beta chains below were found in one sample sequenced in a study of shared clonotypes between healthy human individuals. CD45RO-negative, CCR7-selected cells formed the naive CD8 fraction, which excluded terminally differentiated effector memory CD45RA+ cells. Measured with immunoSEQ multiplex PCR; TCRdb has only the in-frame clones, and not every one. The repertoire consists of about 2.2 million clones, with about 92% occurring once and the leading ten covering under 2%. What was sequenced was naive CD8+ T cells from PBMCs. All receptors come from a man younger than 30 in good health. Some clones in this sample may be carry-over from other donors' samples.

The DNA for the CDR3 is TGTGCCAGCAGCCGGGACGGAAACCCCCGCAATGAGCAGTTCTTC. This codes for CASSRDGNPRNEQFF. The genes are TRBV11-2 and TRBJ2-1, with D perhaps TRBD1 or TRBD2 (5 bases each). Trimming cost V 5 bases and J 6 bases, with 17 bases left between them. The CDR3 totals 15 residues. Germline V CDR1 and CDR2: SGHAT, FQNNGV.

The rearrangement uses TRBV5-4 and TRBJ2-1; TRBD2 agrees at 8 bases. Germline V gene sequence: CDR1 SGHNT, CDR2 YYREEE (reference sequence). This CDR3 region has 16 residues. V lost 5 bases and J lost 6; bases outside the gene matches: 13. The CDR3 DNA sequence: TGTGCCAGCAGATCCGGCCGCGGACTAGCTGGCAATGAGCAGTTCTTC. Amino acids: CASRSGRGLAGNEQFF.

The rearrangement uses TRBV28 and TRBJ2-3; tentative D call: TRBD2 (5 bases). Trimming removed 2 bases at V and 2 bases at J, with 11 bases between. Germline lookup yields CDR1 MDHEN and CDR2 SYDVKM. This CDR3 spans 15 amino acids. The CDR3 sequence is CASSLGPGTTDTQYF. Here the CDR3 DNA reads TGTGCCAGCAGTTTAGGGCCGGGAACCACAGATACGCAGTATTTT.

This chain uses TRBV25-1 with TRBJ2-7; TRBD1 is a possible D gene (6 bases). CDR3 length: 15 residues. Trimming cost V 0 bases and J 3 bases, with 12 bases left between them. Per the germline V gene, CDR1 is MGHDK and CDR2 is SYGVNS. The CDR3 here is CASSEYAGAVYEQYF. The CDR3 DNA is TGTGCCAGCAGTGAATATGCAGGGGCGGTCTACGAGCAGTACTTC.

The V and J genes are TRBV5-1 and TRBJ2-1; the match to TRBD1 covers 8 bases. Germline V lookup: CDR1 SGHRS, CDR2 YFSETQ. There are 13 residues in the CDR3. The V segment lost 1 base and the J segment 7 bases; nucleotides outside the gene matches: 1. CDR3 amino acids: CASSLWDRNEQFF. The CDR3 nucleotides read TGCGCCAGCAGCTTGTGGGACAGGAATGAGCAGTTCTTC.

Written as DNA, the CDR3 is TGTGCCAGCTCACCACCTGCGAGCCTCGCAAGGGAGACCCAGTACTTC. It encodes CASSPPASLARETQYF. The chain carries TRBV18 and TRBJ2-5; no firm D call. Germline V gene data show CDR1 as KGHSH and CDR2 as LQKENI. Trimming took 0 bases from V and 5 from J, leaving 16 bases between them. The CDR3 loop spans 16 amino acids.

This chain links TRBV19 with TRBJ2-2; D not resolved. Deletions cut 6 bases from V and 6 bases from J, with 14 bases between. CDR1 and CDR2 (germline): LNHDA, SQIVND (reference sequence). The CDR3 contains 14 residues. The chain's CDR3 is CASRSRMRPGELFF. CDR3 bases: TGTGCCAGTAGGAGTAGAATGAGACCCGGGGAGCTGTTTTTT.

This rearrangement joins TRBV9 to TRBJ2-1; D remains unclear. V gave up 7 bases and J gave up 5 bases, with 10 bases separating them. The germline V gene encodes CDR1 SGDLS and CDR2 YYNGEE. The CDR3 is made up of 12 amino acids. CDR3 region: CASSLLNNEQFF. The CDR3 coding sequence is TGTGCCAGCTCCCTTCTCAACAATGAGCAGTTCTTC. The variable domain in full, with the rest retrieved from reference TRBV9 and TRBJ2-1, is DSGVTQTPKHLITATGQRVTLRCSPRSGDLSVYWYQQSLDQGLQFLIQYYNGEERAKGNILERFSAQQFPDLHSELNLSSLELGDSALYFCASSLLNNEQFFGPGTRLTVL.

This rearrangement joins TRBV6-5 to TRBJ1-4; the match to TRBD1 covers 10 bases. Trimming cost V 1 base and J 7 bases; bases outside gene matches: 6. The CDR3 is made up of 16 amino acids. CDR1 is MNHEY, CDR2 SVGAGI, per germline. The CDR3 DNA follows: TGTGCCAGCAGTTACTTCAGACAGGGGGCGCGTGAAAAACTGTTTTTT. This gives the protein CASSYFRQGAREKLFF.

This clone was seen only once. The chain is built from TRBV28 and TRBJ1-2, with D hard to call. V was shortened by 6 bases and J by 6 bases, with 32 bases between the two germline ends. This CDR3 contains 19 residues. Germline loops: CDR1 MDHEN, CDR2 SYDVKM. The DNA of the CDR3 is TGTGCCAGCAGCCCAATCCCCTCCTTTATCGGTCTGGCCGAAGATGGCTACACCTTC. Protein: CASSPIPSFIGLAEDGYTF.

The chain links TRBV2 to TRBJ1-6, with D possibly matching TRBD1 (6 bases). Germline CDR1 SNHLY, CDR2 FYNNEI. Between the trimmed V and J ends, which lost 7 bases and 7 bases, there was a span of 20 bases. The CDR3 runs to 16 residues. This CDR3 is CASTADETGANSPLHF. CDR3 sequence (DNA): TGTGCCAGCACCGCTGATGAGACAGGCGCAAATTCACCCCTCCACTTT.

The chain couples TRBV7-3 to TRBJ2-1; D gene uncertain. Germline CDR1 is SGHTA and CDR2 is FQGTGA. Between the trimmed V and J ends, which lost 2 bases and 6 bases, there was a span of 11 bases. The length of the CDR3 is 14 residues. The CDR3 bases are TGTGCCAGCAGCTTAGGTCAATTCGGCAATGAGCAGTTCTTC. This encodes CASSLGQFGNEQFF.

Concerning this clone: The same CDR3 can be traced to other DNA sequences in this sample. The gene calls are TRBV19 and TRBJ1-1, with a possible D match to TRBD1 (5 bases). CDR3 length: 13 residues. Trimming took 8 bases from V and 0 from J, leaving 10 bases between them. From germline, CDR1 is LNHDA and CDR2 SQIVND (reference sequence). The DNA for the CDR3 is TGTGCCAGTTCCCCAGGGTTGAACACTGAAGCTTTCTTT. The encoded protein is CASSPGLNTEAFF.

This chain links TRBV28 with TRBJ1-3; D is unresolved. V dropped 3 bases and J dropped 2 bases, with 8 bases sitting between them. In germline, CDR1 is MDHEN, CDR2 SYDVKM. This CDR3 spans 14 amino acids. The CDR3 sequence is CASSFGVAGNTIYF. The CDR3 bases are TGTGCCAGCAGTTTTGGGGTGGCTGGAAACACCATATATTTT.

This chain links TRBV11-2 with TRBJ2-7; a possible D gene is TRBD2 (6 bases). In germline, CDR1 is SGHAT, CDR2 FQNNGV. The CDR3 has 13 residues. Trimming pared 5 bases from V and 6 bases from J, leaving 14 bases between. Here the CDR3 DNA reads TGTGCCAGCAGCCGAGGAACTAGCTTCGAGCAGTACTTC. Protein product: CASSRGTSFEQYF.

The J gene is TRBJ2-3, the V gene TRBV21-1; the DNA was not used to check the table's D call, TRBD2. TRBV21-1 is annotated as a pseudogene. This CDR3 is built from 15 residues. The CDR3 region is CASSRLARAPDTQYF. The CDR3 DNA follows: TGTGCCAGCAGCAGACTAGCGAGGGCCCCAGATACGCAGTATTTT.

The V and J genes are TRBV9 and TRBJ2-5; TRBD1 might be the D (6 bases). CDR3 length: 14 amino acids. Trimming removed 5 bases at V and 6 bases at J, with 17 bases between. CDR1 is SGDLS and CDR2 is YYNGEE in the germline V gene. The chain's CDR3 is CASSPTGNGKTQYF. CDR3 DNA sequence: TGTGCCAGCAGTCCCACAGGGAACGGAAAGACCCAGTACTTC.

As regards this clone: Other nucleotide sequences in the sample specify the same CDR3. The chain combines TRBV7-9 with TRBJ2-1, with 10 nucleotides matching TRBD2. Looked up from germline, CDR1 is SEHNR and CDR2 is FQNEAQ (reference sequence). Trimming took 5 bases from V and 4 from J; bases not matched to a gene: 5. The CDR3 consists of 15 residues. DNA of the CDR3: TGTGCCAGCAGCCCCACTAGCGGGATATACAATGAGCAGTTCTTC. This codes for CASSPTSGIYNEQFF.

CDR3 nucleotide sequence: TGCAGCGTGAGCGGGAGGGGGCCCGGGGAGCTGTTTTTT. Encoded protein: CSVSGRGPGELFF. The chain joins TRBV29-1 to TRBJ2-2, with TRBD2 matching over 10 bases. V dropped 6 bases and J dropped 6; count of bases not matched to a gene: 4. Germline CDR1 is SQVTM and CDR2 is ANQGSEA. The CDR3 is 13 residues long.

The chain joins TRBV29-1 to TRBJ2-7; unclear D gene. The germline V and J ends were trimmed by 7 bases and 7 bases, with 17 bases remaining between them. The V gene's germline CDR1 is SQVTM and CDR2 ANQGSEA. The CDR3 extends over 12 amino acids. CDR3 in amino acids: CSADGPMGEQYF. CDR3 sequence (DNA): TGCAGCGCGGACGGGCCCATGGGAGAGCAGTACTTC.

This clone was seen once. CDR3 residues: CASSLARYSDIYEQYF. DNA for the CDR3: TGCGCCAGCAGCTTGGCCCGGTATAGCGACATCTACGAGCAGTACTTC. The chain has TRBV5-1 and TRBJ2-7; D is perhaps TRBD2 (5 bases). This CDR3 contains 16 residues. V shed 0 bases and J shed 3 bases, with 16 bases lying between them. Per the germline V gene, CDR1 is SGHRS and CDR2 is YFSETQ.